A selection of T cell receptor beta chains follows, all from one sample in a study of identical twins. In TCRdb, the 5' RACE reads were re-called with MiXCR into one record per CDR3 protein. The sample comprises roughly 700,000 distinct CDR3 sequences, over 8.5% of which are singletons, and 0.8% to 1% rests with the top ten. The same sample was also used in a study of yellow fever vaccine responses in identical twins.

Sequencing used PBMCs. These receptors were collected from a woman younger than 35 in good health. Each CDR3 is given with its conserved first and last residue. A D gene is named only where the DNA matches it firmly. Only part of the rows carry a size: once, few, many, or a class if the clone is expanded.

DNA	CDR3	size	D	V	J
TGTGCCAGCAGCACGAGTGGGGGGGACACTGAAGCTTTCTTT	CASSTSGGDTEAFF	-	-	TRBV6-1	TRBJ1-1
TGTGCCAGCAGCCGTTTTGGCACAGGTGACCGGGAGACCCAGTACTTC	CASSRFGTGDRETQYF	many	-	TRBV6-1	TRBJ2-5
TGTGCCACCAGTGATTTGCCGGCGGGGGGGCGCAATGAGCAGTTCTTC	CATSDLPAGGRNEQFF	few	TRBD2	TRBV24-1	TRBJ2-1
TGTGCCAGTAGTATAAGGACTAGCGGCCAGCAGTACTTC	CASSIRTSGQQYF	-	TRBD2	TRBV19	TRBJ2-7
TGTGCCACCAGCAGTATAGAGAATTCACCCCTCCACTTT	CATSSIENSPLHF	-	-	TRBV15	TRBJ1-6
TGCAGTGCTAGAAGTCCAGCGGGGGGTCCAAGCTCCTACAATGAGCAGTTCTTC	CSARSPAGGPSSYNEQFF	few	TRBD2	TRBV20-1	TRBJ2-1
TGTGCCAGCAGTCCCAGGCGGAGTCTCTCTGGGGCCAACGTCCTGACTTTC	CASSPRRSLSGANVLTF	many	-	TRBV27	TRBJ2-6
TGTGCCAGCAGACGTCAGACGTACGGTAAAGAGACCCAGTACTTC	CASRRQTYGKETQYF	few	-	TRBV6-2/TRBV6-3	TRBJ2-5
TGTGCCAGCAGCCCTAGTACGGGCGGTACTACGTTGGAGCAGTACTTC	CASSPSTGGTTLEQYF	many	-	TRBV27	TRBJ2-7
TGTGCCAGCAGCTTAACCGGGATTGGGAATGAAAAACTGTTTTTT	CASSLTGIGNEKLFF	many	-	TRBV7-6	TRBJ1-4
TGCAGCGTTGTCCGTGTGTCTTCGGGCAGCCAGAGAGATTACAATGAGCAGTTCTTC	CSVVRVSSGSQRDYNEQFF	many	-	TRBV29-1	TRBJ2-1
TGCGCCAGCAGCCCCCAGGACAGCTTCCCCACCTACGAGCAGTACTTC	CASSPQDSFPTYEQYF	-	-	TRBV5-1	TRBJ2-7
TGCGCCAGCAGCCAAGATTGGACAAAGGTGTCCCAGCCCCAGCATTTT	CASSQDWTKVSQPQHF	many	-	TRBV4-3	TRBJ1-5
TGCAGTGCTAGTTTAGCGGGAGCTCTAAGTGAGCAGTTCTTC	CSASLAGALSEQFF	few	TRBD2	TRBV20-1	TRBJ2-1
TGTGCCAGCAGCCCCGGTTGGGTAAGCACAGATACGCAGTATTTT	CASSPGWVSTDTQYF	-	-	TRBV14	TRBJ2-3
TGTGCCAGCAGCTTGATGGGAGTCATGGGGGCCAACGTCCTGACTTTC	CASSLMGVMGANVLTF	-	-	TRBV5-6	TRBJ2-6
TGTGCCAGTTCGGGGTCCAACTATGGCTACACCTTC	CASSGSNYGYTF	many	-	TRBV28	TRBJ1-2
TGTGCCACCCCGAGGAGCGATGGGGCTGGGGCCAACGTCCTGACTTTC	CATPRSDGAGANVLTF	-	-	TRBV27	TRBJ2-6
TGCAGCGTGGGACTAGGGGGGGCCACTGAAGCTTTCTTT	CSVGLGGATEAFF	few	-	TRBV29-1	TRBJ1-1
TGCAGCGTTGGGGGGAGTGAGTGGACAAGTTTTGAGCAGTACTTC	CSVGGSEWTSFEQYF	-	-	TRBV29-1	TRBJ2-7
TGTGCCAGCAGCCAGCATCGTGGGGGGGAAGAGACCCAGTACTTC	CASSQHRGGEETQYF	few	TRBD2	TRBV4-2	TRBJ2-5
TGTGCCAGCCCCTTCTGGGGCAGGGGGCTGGATGAGCAGTTCTTC	CASPFWGRGLDEQFF	many	TRBD1	TRBV12-3/TRBV12-4	TRBJ2-1
TGCAGTGCAGCCCCCCCTACAGGGTGGGGGGACATTCAGTACTTC	CSAAPPTGWGDIQYF	many	-	TRBV20-1	TRBJ2-4
TGCGCCAGCAGCCAAGAGTTTGCGCAGGGTTGGGCGGCTTACGAGCAGTACTTC	CASSQEFAQGWAAYEQYF	few	-	TRBV4-3	TRBJ2-7
TGCAGTGCCACCAGGGGTCTTTCCTACCGGGACAGGGAATTGTGGGGAAATCAGCCCCAGCATTTT	CSATRGLSYRDRELWGNQPQHF	few	TRBD1	TRBV20-1	TRBJ1-5
TGTGCCAGCGGAAATCTCTCTGGGGCAGGAGAAGGGGAAAAACTGTTTTTT	CASGNLSGAGEGEKLFF	-	-	TRBV9	TRBJ1-4